This TCR beta chain derives from a study of blood T cell repertoires in COVID-19 (dated by TCRdb to the early 2020s). Regarding the complete study: Samples covering the acute and convalescent phases of COVID-19 were provided by collaborators in the United States, Italy and Spain. The material from the prospective study consisted of cDNA or gDNA derived from T cells, B-cell-depleted T cells, or PBMCs. Subjects who had been exposed to COVID-19, were actively infected with it, or had recovered from it provided the deeply sampled blood TCRbeta repertoires that made up the dataset. The repertoires were released in a freely available public database intended as a resource for research on the immune response to SARS-CoV-2. The samples were drawn from the first 160 participants of the ongoing ImmuneRACE study and from 1,254 subjects provided by 6 global collaborators. Nearly every sample came with metadata listing a de-identified subject ID, COVID-19 status, age in years and sex. Where available, HLA class I and class II types were obtained from metadata supplied by the sample provider rather than from assay-based typing.

What the authors observed across the whole study: How much clinical and demographic metadata was included differed by source and by participant, and the metadata was provided uncurated.

Ends trimmed: V by 0 bases, J by 4 bases; bases unmatched to a gene: 5. Its CDR3 holds 16 amino acids, cysteine through phenylalanine. Left in the record is the CDR3 DNA by itself, 48 bases read in frame from the first base. Based on the germline V gene, the CDR1 and CDR2 sequences are SGHRS and YFSETQ. The immunoSEQ Assay, a bias-controlled multiplex PCR, was used to amplify TCRbeta CDR3 regions from genomic DNA. Per the source publication's procedure: Nucleated cell counts per sample were estimated from amplification of reference gene primers within the assay. To quantify the absolute abundance of each unique TCRbeta CDR3 rearrangement, sequence reads were collapsed and filtered. For each sample, productive Simpson clonality was calculated as the square root of Simpson's diversity index across productive rearrangements. TCRdb obtained this table from immuneACCESS and retained in-frame rearrangements with V and J assigned. These tables miss some clones; where compared with another copy, unresolved V genes account for less than half of the shortfall, and the remainder is unexplained. Clone size and the V and J calls come from that table; the DNA yielded D and trimming. The sample table holds approximately 180,000 clones, of which approximately 85% were seen once. Of the sample, under 3.5% falls within the top ten clones.

Each collaborating institution followed its own protocols to collect whole blood in K2EDTA tubes. For TCRbeta analysis, collaborator samples were shipped as frozen whole blood, as isolated PBMCs, or as DNA extracted from either sample type. Of note for this clone: Its target antigen remains unknown. One base away there is no much larger clone; base qualities are not given.

The sequenced material came from peripheral blood. Recombination joined TRBV5-1 with TRBJ2-1; a stretch of 9 junction bases matches TRBD1. The receptor's source is a man aged 55 to 70 with acute or convalescent COVID-19. The sequenced DNA is TGCGCCAGCAGCTTGGTCGGGACAGGGATTTACAATGAGCAGTTCTTC. It translates as CASSLVGTGIYNEQFF.